This T cell receptor beta chain is from a study of cytomegalovirus exposure and HLA in healthy donors. Study background: There were 90 million to 140 million unique TCR beta sequences, drawn from about 200 million T cells, in an earlier analysis.

The primer mix had 60 Vbeta and 13 Jbeta primers. TCRdb keeps only in-frame clones here, not all; method: immunoSEQ multiplex PCR. Of 150,000 to 200,000 clones in the sample, 60% to 85% were seen once. Note on this clone: Its antigen is undetermined.

Study findings and constraints: In a later analysis, about 17,000 TCR beta sequences were associated with HLA alleles at 0.05 false discovery rate. A missense variant in DCLRE1C was later tied to TCR beta V- and J-gene trimming.

Germline CDR1 and CDR2: SGHKS and YYEKEE (reference sequence). Germline trimming cut 5 bases from V and 11 bases from J; bases unmatched to any gene: 8. CDR3 length: 14 amino acids. V gene TRBV5-5 combines with J gene TRBJ1-6; 9 bases are a match to TRBD1. The sequencing sample was made of PBMCs. The TCR sequence derives from a woman aged 40 to 49 in good health and CMV-seronegative. The chain's CDR3 is CASSSDRGLTPLHF. CDR3 sequence (DNA): TGTGCCAGCAGTTCCGACAGGGGGTTGACACCCCTCCACTTT. The full variable domain, in which reference TRBV5-5 and TRBJ1-6 provide the parts outside the CDR3, is DAGVTQSPTHLIKTRGQQVTLRCSPISGHKSVSWYQQVLGQGPQFIFQYYEKEERGRGNFPDRFSARQFPNYSSELNVNALLLGDSALYLCASSSDRGLTPLHFGNGTRLTVT.